This T cell receptor beta chain stems from a study of blood T cell repertoires in COVID-19. Across the whole study: Samples came from the United States, Italy and Spain, spanning acute and convalescent COVID-19.

Per germline, CDR1 SGHAT and CDR2 FQNNGV. The V segment lost 1 base and the J segment 8 bases; nucleotides outside the gene matches: 11. The CDR3 runs to 16 residues. As processed by the authors: Researchers report that nucleated cell counts were estimated from reference gene primer amplification. The repertoire was sequenced with immunoSEQ multiplex PCR; TCRdb's copy has only in-frame clones and lacks some. V and J calls and clone size are as listed in that table; D and trimming were resolved from the DNA. The data show approximately 150,000 clones, around 80% seen once. This clonotype originated in a woman aged 45-59 years in a cohort sampled during active or convalescent COVID-19. Sequencing used peripheral blood. The V and J genes are TRBV11-2 and TRBJ2-1; 7 positions agree with TRBD2. CDR3 nucleotide sequence: TGTGCCAGCAGCTTAGGCAGCGGGGCGGCTGTGGATGAGCAGTTCTTC. Translated: CASSLGSGAAVDEQFF.